These T cell receptor beta chains were read from a single sample in a study of blood T cell repertoires in COVID-19. Profiling relied on immunoSEQ multiplex PCR, and the TCRdb table lists in-frame clones only, not all of them. The table lists approximately 90,000 clones, about 74% of them singletons. The source material was peripheral blood. The receptors derive from a human donor in a cohort sampled during active COVID-19. CDR3s include the opening cysteine and the closing phenylalanine or tryptophan. Fields, in order: J gene, V gene, clone size, D gene, CDR3 DNA, CDR3 protein. The D gene is left open where the match is weak. Rows give clone size only sometimes, using once, few, many, or a class for an expanded clone.

J: TRBJ1-1
V: TRBV29-1
size: .
D: .
DNA: TGCAGCGTCACACCAAGGGGGACCACTGAAGCTTTCTTT
CDR3: CSVTPRGTTEAFF

J: TRBJ2-7
V: TRBV5-1
size: .
D: .
DNA: TGCGCCAGCAGCTTGATGACAGGCCAATCCTACGAGCAGTACTTC
CDR3: CASSLMTGQSYEQYF

J: TRBJ2-3
V: TRBV6-5
size: .
D: .
DNA: TGTGCCAGCAGCTCAAAGGGGGGCACAGATACGCAGTATTTT
CDR3: CASSSKGGTDTQYF

J: TRBJ2-1
V: TRBV6-5
size: .
D: .
DNA: TGTGCCAGCTCGGCTAGCTTCTATGAGCAGTTCTTC
CDR3: CASSASFYEQFF

J: TRBJ2-3
V: TRBV2
size: .
D: .
DNA: TGTGCCAGCAGATATGGACAGAGCACAGATACGCAGTATTTT
CDR3: CASRYGQSTDTQYF

J: TRBJ2-3
V: TRBV18
size: .
D: TRBD1
DNA: TGTGCCAGCTCTCCCGGGACAGGGCGGACAGATACGCAGTATTTT
CDR3: CASSPGTGRTDTQYF

J: TRBJ2-7
V: TRBV27
size: .
D: TRBD2
DNA: TGTGCCAGCAGTTTATCGACTAGCGGAACCTACGAGCAGTACTTC
CDR3: CASSLSTSGTYEQYF

J: TRBJ2-1
V: TRBV25-1
size: few
D: TRBD1
DNA: TGTGCCAGCAGTGTCCACAGGGGGCCGAGAGCCCGCTTATTCTTC
CDR3: CASSVHRGPRARLFF

J: TRBJ2-4
V: TRBV28
size: .
D: .
DNA: TGTGCCAGCAGTTTCCCGGGAGATGGCAAAAACATTCAGTACTTC
CDR3: CASSFPGDGKNIQYF

J: TRBJ2-7
V: TRBV18
size: .
D: .
DNA: TGTGCCAGCTCAGGGGGCCTGAGCTCCTACGAGCAGTACTTC
CDR3: CASSGGLSSYEQYF

J: TRBJ2-3
V: TRBV6-5
size: .
D: TRBD1
DNA: TGTGCCAGCAGCCATCCGACAGGGAACACAGATACGCAGTATTTT
CDR3: CASSHPTGNTDTQYF

J: TRBJ1-5
V: TRBV28
size: .
D: TRBD1
DNA: TGTGCCAGCAGCTCGGGACAGATCAATCAGCCCCAGCATTTT
CDR3: CASSSGQINQPQHF

J: TRBJ2-5
V: TRBV19
size: .
D: .
DNA: TGTGCCAGTAGTCCCGAACCGCCCGGGGTCGTGGAGACCCAGTACTTC
CDR3: CASSPEPPGVVETQYF

J: TRBJ2-2
V: TRBV19
size: .
D: .
DNA: TGTGCCAGTAGTACCGGACATCCCGGGGAGCTGTTTTTT
CDR3: CASSTGHPGELFF

J: TRBJ2-1
V: TRBV3-1/TRBV3-2
size: .
D: .
DNA: TGTGCCAGCAGCTCACAGGGTTACAATGAGCAGTTCTTC
CDR3: CASSSQGYNEQFF

J: TRBJ1-1
V: TRBV28
size: few
D: TRBD1
DNA: TGTGCCAGCAGTTTACGACAGGGGCCAGGGGGCGAAGCTTTCTTT
CDR3: CASSLRQGPGGEAFF

J: TRBJ2-5
V: TRBV5-1
size: .
D: TRBD1
DNA: TGCGCCAGCAGCACTCTCAGGGGGCTAGAGACCCAGTACTTC
CDR3: CASSTLRGLETQYF

J: TRBJ1-3
V: TRBV29-1
size: .
D: TRBD1
DNA: TGCAGCGCGGGACAGTCCTCTGGAAACACCATATATTTT
CDR3: CSAGQSSGNTIYF

J: TRBJ2-7
V: TRBV19
size: .
D: .
DNA: TGTGCCAGTAGTAGGACAGTAGTCTACGAGCAGTACTTC
CDR3: CASSRTVVYEQYF

J: TRBJ2-2
V: TRBV6-6
size: .
D: .
DNA: TGTGCCAGCAGCCGCCATACCGGAGCCGGGGAGCTGTTTTTT
CDR3: CASSRHTGAGELFF

J: TRBJ2-7
V: TRBV5-1
size: .
D: TRBD2
DNA: TGCGCCAGCAGTAGGACTAGCGGGACACGCTCCTACGAGCAGTACTTC
CDR3: CASSRTSGTRSYEQYF

J: TRBJ1-4
V: TRBV5-5
size: .
D: TRBD1
DNA: TGTGCCAGCAGACAGGGGGGAGGAATAGTAGGAAAACTGTTTTTT
CDR3: CASRQGGGIVGKLFF

J: TRBJ2-1
V: TRBV6-2/TRBV6-3
size: .
D: TRBD2
DNA: TGTGCCAGCAGTCCCCATAGCGGGAGCCCCTACAATGAGCAGTTCTTC
CDR3: CASSPHSGSPYNEQFF

J: TRBJ2-7
V: TRBV9
size: .
D: TRBD2
DNA: TGTGCCAGCAGCGTGGGGGGGAGGAGCGACGAGCAGTACTTC
CDR3: CASSVGGRSDEQYF

J: TRBJ2-2
V: TRBV6-2/TRBV6-3
size: .
D: .
DNA: TGTGCCAGCACCCCCTTGTCTACAGGGTTGGCCGGGGAGCTGTTTTTT
CDR3: CASTPLSTGLAGELFF

J: TRBJ1-5
V: TRBV4-2
size: .
D: .
DNA: TGTGCCAGCAGCCAAGTGAGCGGGGCAGGGGTCATTCAGCCCCAGCATTTT
CDR3: CASSQVSGAGVIQPQHF

J: TRBJ2-1
V: TRBV27
size: once
D: .
DNA: TGTGCCATAAAGCGGGCCAGCTCCTACAATGAGCAGTTCTTC
CDR3: CAIKRASSYNEQFF

J: TRBJ2-1
V: TRBV11-1
size: .
D: TRBD2
DNA: TGTGCCACCCAACTCGGCGGGGGTTACAATGAGCAGTTCTTC
CDR3: CATQLGGGYNEQFF

J: TRBJ1-2
V: TRBV4-2
size: .
D: TRBD1
DNA: TGTGCCAGCAGCCAAGGATATCGCAGACAGGGTGATAAATGGGATGGCTACACCTTC
CDR3: CASSQGYRRQGDKWDGYTF

J: TRBJ1-1
V: TRBV4-3
size: once
D: .
DNA: TGCGCCAGCAGCCACCGGGGTGAAGCTTTCTTT
CDR3: CASSHRGEAFF

J: TRBJ2-5
V: TRBV5-1
size: .
D: TRBD2
DNA: TGCGCCAGCAGCGTAACTAGCGGCAAACAAAGGGGGACCCAGTACTTC
CDR3: CASSVTSGKQRGTQYF

J: TRBJ2-3
V: TRBV21-1
size: .
D: .
DNA: TGTGCCAGCAAGGCTAGCGGGAATACAGATACGCAGTATTTT
CDR3: CASKASGNTDTQYF

J: TRBJ2-5
V: TRBV6-1
size: few
D: TRBD1
DNA: TGTGCCAGCAGTGGCACGGACAGGGGGATCCAAGAGACCCAGTACTTC
CDR3: CASSGTDRGIQETQYF

J: TRBJ2-2
V: TRBV7-9
size: .
D: .
DNA: TGTGCCAGCAGGTTACAGGGTTCCGGGGAGCTGTTTTTT
CDR3: CASRLQGSGELFF

J: TRBJ1-4
V: TRBV5-1
size: .
D: TRBD1
DNA: TGCGCCAGCAGGTCTACGGGACAGGGGGCAAGGGGTGAAAAACTGTTTTTT
CDR3: CASRSTGQGARGEKLFF

J: TRBJ2-7
V: TRBV28
size: .
D: TRBD2
DNA: TGTGCCAGCAGTTTGGGGGGGACTAGCGGCTACGAGCAGTACTTC
CDR3: CASSLGGTSGYEQYF

J: TRBJ2-2
V: TRBV7-8
size: .
D: TRBD1
DNA: TGTGCCAGCAGTGCCGGACAGGGCCTCACCGGGGAGCTGTTTTTT
CDR3: CASSAGQGLTGELFF

J: TRBJ2-2
V: TRBV7-2
size: .
D: TRBD2
DNA: TGTGCCAGCAGTTACACGGGACTAGCGAGAGCCGGGGAGCTGTTTTTT
CDR3: CASSYTGLARAGELFF

J: TRBJ2-1
V: TRBV7-2
size: .
D: TRBD2
DNA: TGTGCCAGCAGCTTGTGGACTAGCGGGAGTAACGAGCAGTTCTTC
CDR3: CASSLWTSGSNEQFF

J: TRBJ2-3
V: TRBV5-4
size: .
D: TRBD2
DNA: TGTGCCAGCAGCTTGGGGGCTAGCGGGGCGCGGGATACGCAGTATTTT
CDR3: CASSLGASGARDTQYF

J: TRBJ2-3
V: TRBV7-7
size: .
D: .
DNA: TGTGCTTCAGCAAGGTCGGGGTTCCTTACAACCACAGATACGCAGTATTTT
CDR3: CASARSGFLTTTDTQYF

J: TRBJ1-3
V: TRBV10-3
size: few
D: .
DNA: TGTGCCATCAGTGAGTCGGGGCCGGACCCTTGGAACACCATATATTTT
CDR3: CAISESGPDPWNTIYF

J: TRBJ2-4
V: TRBV28
size: .
D: TRBD2
DNA: TGTGCCAGCAGTTTAACTAGCGGCCGAACGGGGGGAGCCAAAAACATTCAGTACTTC
CDR3: CASSLTSGRTGGAKNIQYF

J: TRBJ2-7
V: TRBV4-3
size: .
D: TRBD1
DNA: TGCGCCAGCAGCCAAAGATGGAGAGGGGGCGGGGAGCAGTACTTC
CDR3: CASSQRWRGGGEQYF

J: TRBJ1-5
V: TRBV24-1
size: .
D: TRBD1
DNA: TGTGCCACCAGCGAGACAGGGCCTGGACAGCCCCAGCATTTT
CDR3: CATSETGPGQPQHF

J: TRBJ2-1
V: TRBV4-3
size: .
D: .
DNA: TGCGCCAGCAGCCAAGAGTTAGCGGACTACAATGAGCAGTTCTTC
CDR3: CASSQELADYNEQFF

J: TRBJ2-7
V: TRBV15
size: .
D: .
DNA: TGTGCCACCAGCAGAGCCCCCCAGGGGATAGACGAGCAGTACTTC
CDR3: CATSRAPQGIDEQYF

J: TRBJ1-1
V: TRBV12-3/TRBV12-4
size: .
D: .
DNA: TGTGCCAGTCTAGTAATGAACACTGAAGCTTTCTTT
CDR3: CASLVMNTEAFF

J: TRBJ1-2
V: TRBV28
size: .
D: .
DNA: TGTGCCAGCAGTTTCCCATGGAGTAACTATGGCTACACCTTC
CDR3: CASSFPWSNYGYTF

J: TRBJ2-2
V: TRBV11-2
size: .
D: TRBD2
DNA: TGTGCCAGCAGCCCCCAGACTAGCGGGTCCTACACCGGGGAGCTGTTTTTT
CDR3: CASSPQTSGSYTGELFF

J: TRBJ1-5
V: TRBV4-3
size: .
D: .
DNA: TGCGCCAGCAGCCAAGACCACACAGGTGGTCAGCCCCAGCATTTT
CDR3: CASSQDHTGGQPQHF

J: TRBJ2-1
V: TRBV5-4
size: .
D: TRBD2
DNA: TGTGCCAGCAGCTCAAAAAGGACTAGCGGAGAAGAGCAGTTCTTC
CDR3: CASSSKRTSGEEQFF

J: TRBJ1-4
V: TRBV4-2
size: .
D: .
DNA: TGTGCCAGCAGCCAAGATCCCCAGAATGAAAAACTGTTTTTT
CDR3: CASSQDPQNEKLFF

J: TRBJ1-6
V: TRBV11-2
size: many
D: .
DNA: TGTGCCAGCAGCTTAGAACCTACCGGTAATAAGGGGTCACCCCTCCACTTT
CDR3: CASSLEPTGNKGSPLHF

J: TRBJ1-2
V: TRBV27
size: .
D: TRBD1
DNA: TGTGCCAGCTCCCGGGACAGGGACTTAGGTGGCTACACCTTC
CDR3: CASSRDRDLGGYTF

J: TRBJ1-5
V: TRBV28
size: .
D: .
DNA: TGTGCCAGCAGTCCCTGGACGGGGAATCAGCCCCAGCATTTT
CDR3: CASSPWTGNQPQHF

J: TRBJ2-3
V: TRBV29-1
size: .
D: TRBD2
DNA: TGCAGCGTTGTGCTAGCGGGAGTCACCGGGGATACGCAGTATTTT
CDR3: CSVVLAGVTGDTQYF